This T cell receptor beta chain came from a study of blood T cell repertoires in COVID-19. Overall study context: The United States, Italy and Spain supplied acute and convalescent COVID-19 samples.

V shed 4 bases and J 0 bases; nucleotides not matched to a gene: 4. This CDR3 is built from 16 residues. The germline V gene encodes CDR1 SNHLY and CDR2 FYNNEI. Measured with immunoSEQ multiplex PCR; TCRdb has only the in-frame clones, and not every one. The repertoire includes 150,000 or so clones, 87% of them detected once, and roughly 4% sits in the top ten. This clone has just one count. This chain connects TRBV2 to TRBJ1-5, with 9 bases matching TRBD1. The sequence derives from a woman aged 40 to 50 who had been exposed to COVID-19. The specimen was PBMCs or T cells enriched from blood (not recorded which). This chain's CDR3 is CASSGGQGDSNQPQHF. CDR3 nucleotide sequence: TGTGCCAGCAGTGGGGGACAGGGTGATAGCAATCAGCCCCAGCATTTT.